This T cell receptor (beta chain) is from a study of cytomegalovirus exposure and HLA in healthy donors. V was pared by 9 bases and J by 5 bases, with 12 bases of the junction left unmatched. The CDR3 is 15 amino acids. Per germline, CDR1 SNHLY and CDR2 FYNNEI. Primers included in the PCR were 60 Vbeta and 13 Jbeta primers. Source study methods: As a later analysis found, there were 70 million to 90 million unique TCR beta chains, of which roughly 11 million were shared. Sequencing was performed with immunoSEQ multiplex PCR; in TCRdb, only in-frame clones are kept and a portion is missing. The DNA was the basis for D and trimming; V, J and clone size are from that table. The table lists roughly 130,000 clones, around 80% of them singletons.

The V and J genes are TRBV2 and TRBJ1-4; the match to TRBD1 covers 7 bases. This TCR came from a man over 45 in good health and CMV-seronegative. The source material was PBMCs. In DNA, the CDR3 is TGTGCCAGTAGGACACAGGGACAGACGAATGAAAAACTGTTTTTT. Its protein product is CASRTQGQTNEKLFF.